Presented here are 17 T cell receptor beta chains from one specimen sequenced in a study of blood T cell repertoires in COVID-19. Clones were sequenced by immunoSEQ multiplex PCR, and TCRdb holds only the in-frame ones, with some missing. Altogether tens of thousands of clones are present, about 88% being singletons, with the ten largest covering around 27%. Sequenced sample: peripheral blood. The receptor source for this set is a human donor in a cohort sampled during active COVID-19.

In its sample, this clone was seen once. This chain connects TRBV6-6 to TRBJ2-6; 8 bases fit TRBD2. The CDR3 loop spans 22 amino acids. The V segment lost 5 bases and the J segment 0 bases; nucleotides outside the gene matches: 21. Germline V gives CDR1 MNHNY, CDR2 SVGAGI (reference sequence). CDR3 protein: CASSPPPPGLDPTYSGANVLTF. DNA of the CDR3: TGTGCCAGCAGTCCACCCCCGCCGGGACTAGACCCCACGTACTCTGGGGCCAACGTCCTGACTTTC.

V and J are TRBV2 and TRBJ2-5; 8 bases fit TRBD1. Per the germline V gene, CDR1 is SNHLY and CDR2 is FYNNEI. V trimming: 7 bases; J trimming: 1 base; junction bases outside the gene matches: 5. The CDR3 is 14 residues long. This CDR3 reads CASTKDRAQETQYF. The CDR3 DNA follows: TGTGCCAGCACCAAGGACAGGGCCCAAGAGACCCAGTACTTC. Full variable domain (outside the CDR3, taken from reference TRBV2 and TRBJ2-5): EPEVTQTPSHQVTQMGQEVILRCVPISNHLYFYWYRQILGQKVEFLVSFYNNEISEKSEIFDDQFSVERPDGSNFTLKIRSTKLEDSAMYFCASTKDRAQETQYFGPGTRLLVL.

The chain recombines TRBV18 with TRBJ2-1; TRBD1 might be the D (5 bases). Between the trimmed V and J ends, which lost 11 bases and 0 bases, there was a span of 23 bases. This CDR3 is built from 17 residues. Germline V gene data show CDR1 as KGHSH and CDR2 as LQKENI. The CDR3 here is CAGMSALGQGSYNEQFF. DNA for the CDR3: TGTGCCGGCATGTCGGCTCTGGGGCAGGGCTCCTACAATGAGCAGTTCTTC. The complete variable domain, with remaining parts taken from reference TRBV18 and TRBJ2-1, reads NAGVMQNPRHLVRRRGQEARLRCSPMKGHSHVYWYRQLPEEGLKFMVYLQKENIIDESGMPKERFSAEFPKEGPSILRIQQVVRGDSAAYFCAGMSALGQGSYNEQFFGPGTRLTVL.

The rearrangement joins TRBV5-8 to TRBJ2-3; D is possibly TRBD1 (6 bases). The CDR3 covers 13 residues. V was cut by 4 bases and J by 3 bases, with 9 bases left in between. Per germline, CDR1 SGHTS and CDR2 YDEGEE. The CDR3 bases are TGTGCCAGCAGCGTGGACAGAACAGATACGCAGTATTTT. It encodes CASSVDRTDTQYF.

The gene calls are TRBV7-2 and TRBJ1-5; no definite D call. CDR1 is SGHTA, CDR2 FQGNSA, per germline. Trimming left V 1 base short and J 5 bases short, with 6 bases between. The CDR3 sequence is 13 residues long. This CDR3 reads CASSLDSHQPQHF. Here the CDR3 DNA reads TGTGCCAGCAGCTTAGACAGTCATCAGCCCCAGCATTTT.

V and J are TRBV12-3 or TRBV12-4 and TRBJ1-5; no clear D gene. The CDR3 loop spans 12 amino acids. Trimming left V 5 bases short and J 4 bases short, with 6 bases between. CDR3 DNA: TGTGCCAGCAGTCCTTCTAATCAGCCCCAGCATTTT. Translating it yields CASSPSNQPQHF.

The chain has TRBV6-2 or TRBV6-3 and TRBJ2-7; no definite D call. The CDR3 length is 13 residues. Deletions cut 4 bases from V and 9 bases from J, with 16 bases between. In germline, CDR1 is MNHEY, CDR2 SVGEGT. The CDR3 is CASSLDLSLGQYV. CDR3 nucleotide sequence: TGTGCCAGCAGTTTAGACTTGTCACTTGGGCAGTACGTC.

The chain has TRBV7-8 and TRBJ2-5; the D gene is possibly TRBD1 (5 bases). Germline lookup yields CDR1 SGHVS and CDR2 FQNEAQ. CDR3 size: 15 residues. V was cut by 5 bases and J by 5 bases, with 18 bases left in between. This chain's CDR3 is CASSAWARATETQYF. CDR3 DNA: TGTGCCAGCAGCGCCTGGGCCAGGGCAACGGAGACCCAGTACTTC.

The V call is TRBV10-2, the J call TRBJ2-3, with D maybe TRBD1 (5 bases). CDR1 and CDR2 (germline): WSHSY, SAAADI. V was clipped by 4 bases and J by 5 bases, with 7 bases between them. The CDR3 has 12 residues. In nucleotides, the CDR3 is TGCGCCAGCAGTGTCCAGGGAGATACGCAGTATTTT. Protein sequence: CASSVQGDTQYF.

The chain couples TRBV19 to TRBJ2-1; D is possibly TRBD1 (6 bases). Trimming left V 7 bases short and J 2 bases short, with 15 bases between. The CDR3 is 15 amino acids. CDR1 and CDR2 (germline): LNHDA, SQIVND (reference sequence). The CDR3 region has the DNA TGTGCCAGTAAACGCGACAGGTCCCCCTACAATGAGCAGTTCTTC. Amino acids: CASKRDRSPYNEQFF.

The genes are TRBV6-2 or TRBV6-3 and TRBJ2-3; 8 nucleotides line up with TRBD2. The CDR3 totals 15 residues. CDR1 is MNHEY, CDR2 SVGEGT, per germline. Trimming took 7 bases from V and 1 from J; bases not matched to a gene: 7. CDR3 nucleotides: TGTGCCAGCACCCCAGCGGGAGTACGCACAGATACGCAGTATTTT. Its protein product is CASTPAGVRTDTQYF.

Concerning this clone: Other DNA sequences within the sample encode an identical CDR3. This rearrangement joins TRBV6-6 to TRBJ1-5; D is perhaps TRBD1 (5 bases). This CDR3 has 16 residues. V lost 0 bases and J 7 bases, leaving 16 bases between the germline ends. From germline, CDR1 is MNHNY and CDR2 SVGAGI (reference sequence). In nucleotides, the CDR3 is TGTGCCAGCAGTTACTCCACCCAAGGGGCCGGGCAGCCCCAGCATTTT. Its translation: CASSYSTQGAGQPQHF.

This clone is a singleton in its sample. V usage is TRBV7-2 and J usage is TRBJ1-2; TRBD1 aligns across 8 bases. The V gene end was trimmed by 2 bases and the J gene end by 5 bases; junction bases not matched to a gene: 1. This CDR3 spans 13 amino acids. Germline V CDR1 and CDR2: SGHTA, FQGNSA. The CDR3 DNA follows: TGTGCCAGCAGCTTACAGGGGGCTTATGGCTACACCTTC. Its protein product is CASSLQGAYGYTF.

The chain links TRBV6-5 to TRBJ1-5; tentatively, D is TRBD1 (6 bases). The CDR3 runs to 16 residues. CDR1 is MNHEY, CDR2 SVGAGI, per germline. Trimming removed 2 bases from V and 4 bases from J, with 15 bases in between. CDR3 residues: CASSYGRGAANQPQHF. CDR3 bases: TGTGCCAGCAGTTACGGTCGGGGGGCGGCGAATCAGCCCCAGCATTTT.

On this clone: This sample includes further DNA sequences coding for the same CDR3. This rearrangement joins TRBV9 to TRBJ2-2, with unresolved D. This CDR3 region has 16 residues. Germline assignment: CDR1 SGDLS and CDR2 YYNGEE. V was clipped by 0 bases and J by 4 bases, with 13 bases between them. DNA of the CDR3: TGTGCCAGCAGCGTAGGGGTGGGCCGATCCACCGGGGAGCTGTTTTTT. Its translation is CASSVGVGRSTGELFF.

The CDR3 DNA is TGTGCCACCAGTGATGCCGGGACAGGGGCCGGTAACGGTCAGTTCTTC. The encoded protein is CATSDAGTGAGNGQFF. This chain joins TRBV24-1 and TRBJ2-1; 10 nucleotides line up with TRBD1. Germline CDR1 is KGHDR and CDR2 is SFDVKD. The V and J ends lost 3 bases and 13 bases, in that order; junction bases with no gene match: 14. The CDR3 spans 16 residues.

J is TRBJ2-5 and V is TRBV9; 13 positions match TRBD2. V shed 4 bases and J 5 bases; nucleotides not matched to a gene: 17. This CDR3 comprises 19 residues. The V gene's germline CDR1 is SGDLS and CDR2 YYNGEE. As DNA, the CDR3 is TGTGCCAGCAGCCCTACTTCAGGGACTAGCGGGGCGGCCCGGGAGACCCAGTACTTC. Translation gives CASSPTSGTSGAARETQYF.